This T cell receptor beta chain was obtained from a study of breast tumors, draining lymph nodes, adjacent tissues. Study-wide findings and caveats: Data only fit, rather than demonstrated, lymph node origin of most tumor T cells. Compared with basal-like, luminal-like tumors shared significantly more repertoire with nontumor tissue. Tumor TCR diversity was below lymph nodes but above nontumor tissue.

This CDR3 region has 16 residues. V was cut by 0 bases and J by 0 bases, with 10 bases left in between. Germline CDR1 reads SGHTS; CDR2 reads YDEGEE. TCRdb used MiXCR to reprocess the multiplex PCR reads, holding one entry per CDR3 protein. The table shows about 60,000 distinct CDR3 sequences, with approximately 62% occurring only once. About this clonotype: Its antigen is unknown.

This chain connects TRBV5-8 to TRBJ1-3; tentative D call: TRBD1 (5 bases). Sequencing was done on a sample of breast tumor tissue. This sequence was found in a female donor with breast cancer. Some clones in this sample may be carry-over from other donors' samples. CDR3 in DNA: TGTGCCAGCAGCTTGGGTCGGGGCCTCTCTGGAAACACCATATATTTT. This sequence encodes CASSLGRGLSGNTIYF.